Sequencing of this T cell receptor beta chain was carried out in a study of CD8 T cells in ankylosing spondylitis. In this sample, this clonotype turned up a few times. Scientists made TCR beta libraries using quantitative 5'-RACE with molecular barcodes. TCRdb redid the calling of the 5' RACE reads with MiXCR, one entry per CDR3 protein. The sample consists of 250,000 to 400,000 distinct CDR3 sequences, roughly 10% of them appearing once. CDR1 and CDR2 (germline): SGHTA, FQGTGA. V lost 2 bases and J 1 base, leaving 20 bases between the germline ends. The CDR3 runs to 18 residues. The sequenced sample consisted of blood, either unsorted or a sorted T cell fraction (not recorded which). The receptor's source is a female donor with ankylosing spondylitis or in good health (not recorded which). This sequence joins TRBV7-3 and TRBJ1-1; D possibly corresponds to TRBD1 (5 bases). CDR3 loop: CASSLGAGQNPKNTEAFF. CDR3 coding DNA: TGTGCCAGCAGCTTAGGGGCAGGCCAAAACCCTAAGAACACTGAAGCTTTCTTT.